This TCR beta chain was recovered during a study of cytomegalovirus exposure and HLA in healthy donors. CDR1 LNHNV and CDR2 YYDKDF come from the germline V gene (reference sequence). V was pared by 2 bases and J by 1 base, with 2 bases of the junction left unmatched. There are 15 residues in the CDR3. Researchers ran the PCR with 60 Vbeta and 13 Jbeta primers. The method was immunoSEQ multiplex PCR; TCRdb's version includes in-frame clones alone and lacks a portion of them. The table shows 150,000 or so clones, with about three quarters occurring only once. Material for sequencing was PBMCs. The TCR originated in a man aged 25-45 years in good health and CMV-seropositive. The rearrangement uses TRBV15 and TRBJ2-3; 8 positions match TRBD1. The CDR3 DNA follows: TGTGCCACCAGCAGACCGGGACAGGGCACAGATACGCAGTATTTT. Its protein product is CATSRPGQGTDTQYF. Full variable domain (missing parts from reference TRBV15 and TRBJ2-3): DAMVIQNPRYQVTQFGKPVTLSCSQTLNHNVMYWYQQKSSQAPKLLFHYYDKDFNNEADTPDNFQSRRPNTSFCFLDIRSPGLGDTAMYLCATSRPGQGTDTQYFGPGTRLTVL.